The clone carrying this T cell receptor (beta chain) was detected only a few times. This sample was taken from a study of T cells in Graves' hyperthyroidism and ophthalmopathy. Study details: The blood sample was taken at first diagnosis, before treatment began.

These patients, aged 18 to 65, had recently diagnosed hyperthyroidism lasting under 2 months. Uncontrolled infection, other autoimmune disease, pregnancy or lactation barred patients from enrollment. Diagnoses were made from clinical symptoms, serum measures (thyroxine and TRAb), thyroid ultrasound and orbital computed tomography. V dropped 4 bases and J dropped 5; count of bases not matched to a gene: 5. Germline V gives CDR1 LGHDT, CDR2 YNNKEL (reference sequence). The CDR3 totals 14 residues. TCR beta CDR3 regions were amplified from RNA transcripts. When the TCR CDR3 underwent first-round RT-PCR, the HTBI primer set was used. TCRdb reprocessed the multiplex PCR reads via MiXCR and lists one record per CDR3 protein. The sample lists hundreds of thousands of distinct CDR3 sequences, less than 15% occurring once.

This clonotype was obtained from a middle-aged woman with Graves' hyperthyroidism. This rearrangement joins TRBV3-1 to TRBJ2-1; 7 bases align to TRBD2. What was sequenced was blood. DNA of the CDR3: TGTGCCAGCAGCCTCCGTGGACTAGACAATGAGCAGTTCTTC. Protein sequence: CASSLRGLDNEQFF.